Listed below are T cell receptor beta chains from one sample, sequenced in a study of blood T cell repertoires in COVID-19. The data were produced by immunoSEQ multiplex PCR, yet TCRdb's version contains in-frame clones alone and is incomplete. The sample shows a few hundred thousand clones, about 90% of them seen only once. The sequenced sample consisted of PBMCs or T cells enriched from blood (not recorded which). The receptors shown here come from a woman aged 25 to 39 who had recovered from COVID-19. CDR3s include the opening cysteine and the closing phenylalanine or tryptophan. Fields, in order: V gene, clone size, J gene, D gene, CDR3 protein, CDR3 DNA. D genes are given only for firm matches. Not all rows give a size; the values are once, few, many and, for expanded clones, a class.

v_gene: TRBV24-1; abundance: .; j_gene: TRBJ1-5; d_gene: .; CDR3aa: CATSESWNQPQHF; CDR3nt: TGTGCCACCAGTGAGAGCTGGAATCAGCCCCAGCATTTT
v_gene: TRBV11-2; abundance: .; j_gene: TRBJ1-1; d_gene: .; CDR3aa: CASSRTQNTEAFF; CDR3nt: TGTGCCAGCAGCCGCACACAGAACACTGAAGCTTTCTTT
v_gene: TRBV14; abundance: .; j_gene: TRBJ2-7; d_gene: TRBD1; CDR3aa: CASRPGTGMWEQYF; CDR3nt: TGTGCCAGCCGGCCTGGGACAGGGATGTGGGAGCAGTACTTC
v_gene: TRBV5-8; abundance: .; j_gene: TRBJ1-1; d_gene: TRBD1; CDR3aa: CASSYRDRGDTEAFF; CDR3nt: TGTGCCAGCAGCTACCGGGACAGGGGGGACACTGAAGCTTTCTTT
v_gene: TRBV4-1; abundance: .; j_gene: TRBJ2-7; d_gene: TRBD1; CDR3aa: CASSHGQGAYEQYF; CDR3nt: TGCGCCAGCAGCCATGGGCAGGGGGCCTACGAGCAGTACTTC
v_gene: TRBV7-8; abundance: .; j_gene: TRBJ2-1; d_gene: TRBD2; CDR3aa: CASSVAGHQLYNEQFF; CDR3nt: TGTGCCAGCAGCGTAGCGGGCCACCAGCTCTACAATGAGCAGTTCTTC
v_gene: TRBV7-2; abundance: .; j_gene: TRBJ1-5; d_gene: .; CDR3aa: CASSLVNEQPQHF; CDR3nt: TGTGCCAGCAGCTTAGTCAACGAGCAGCCCCAGCATTTT
v_gene: TRBV4-1; abundance: .; j_gene: TRBJ2-7; d_gene: TRBD1; CDR3aa: CASSQDQGAAYEQYF; CDR3nt: TGCGCCAGCAGCCAAGATCAGGGGGCCGCCTACGAGCAGTACTTC
v_gene: TRBV5-1; abundance: .; j_gene: TRBJ1-1; d_gene: .; CDR3aa: CASSWGDQGQGTEAFF; CDR3nt: TGCGCCAGCAGCTGGGGAGATCAGGGGCAAGGGACTGAAGCTTTCTTT
v_gene: TRBV12-3/TRBV12-4; abundance: few; j_gene: TRBJ1-6; d_gene: .; CDR3aa: CASSLVTKALHF; CDR3nt: TGTGCCAGCAGTCTAGTCACTAAGGCCCTCCACTTT
v_gene: TRBV29-1; abundance: .; j_gene: TRBJ2-3; d_gene: TRBD1; CDR3aa: CSVDQNRGHGTQYF; CDR3nt: TGCAGCGTTGATCAGAACAGGGGGCATGGTACGCAGTATTTT
v_gene: TRBV7-5; abundance: .; j_gene: TRBJ1-2; d_gene: .; CDR3aa: CVRSSRDRGLQKCGYTF; CDR3nt: TGTGTCAGAAGCTCCCGGGACAGGGGGCTTCAGAAATGCGGCTACACCTTC
v_gene: TRBV6-2/TRBV6-3; abundance: .; j_gene: TRBJ1-4; d_gene: TRBD1; CDR3aa: CASIPQGEGNEKLFF; CDR3nt: TGTGCCAGCATCCCACAGGGGGAAGGAAATGAAAAACTGTTTTTT
v_gene: TRBV6-5; abundance: .; j_gene: TRBJ1-1; d_gene: .; CDR3aa: CASRRPPNTEAFF; CDR3nt: TGTGCCAGCAGGCGGCCCCCTAACACTGAAGCTTTCTTT
v_gene: TRBV5-1; abundance: few; j_gene: TRBJ2-3; d_gene: .; CDR3aa: CASSFDSGYTDTQYF; CDR3nt: TGCGCCAGCAGCTTTGACTCGGGGTACACAGATACGCAGTATTTT
v_gene: TRBV4-3; abundance: .; j_gene: TRBJ2-7; d_gene: TRBD1; CDR3aa: CASSQDIGTASYEQYF; CDR3nt: TGCGCCAGCAGCCAAGATATAGGGACAGCCAGTTACGAGCAGTACTTC
v_gene: TRBV7-6; abundance: .; j_gene: TRBJ2-1; d_gene: TRBD2; CDR3aa: CASSLESGLAGNEQFF; CDR3nt: TGTGCCAGCAGCTTAGAATCGGGACTAGCGGGCAATGAGCAGTTCTTC
v_gene: TRBV6-1; abundance: .; j_gene: TRBJ1-2; d_gene: .; CDR3aa: CASSEVAGPGYGYTF; CDR3nt: TGTGCCAGCAGTGAAGTCGCAGGGCCAGGCTATGGCTACACCTTC
v_gene: TRBV7-2; abundance: .; j_gene: TRBJ1-1; d_gene: TRBD1; CDR3aa: CASSWTGVTEAFF; CDR3nt: TGTGCCAGCAGCTGGACAGGGGTCACTGAAGCTTTCTTT
v_gene: TRBV19; abundance: .; j_gene: TRBJ1-5; d_gene: TRBD1; CDR3aa: CASTGRSQPQHF; CDR3nt: TGTGCTTCGACAGGGCGCAGCCAGCCCCAGCATTTT
v_gene: TRBV7-9; abundance: .; j_gene: TRBJ2-7; d_gene: .; CDR3aa: CASSLDAQTYEQYF; CDR3nt: TGTGCCAGCAGCTTAGATGCCCAGACCTACGAGCAGTACTTC
v_gene: TRBV19; abundance: .; j_gene: TRBJ2-5; d_gene: TRBD2; CDR3aa: CASSISGGYQETQYF; CDR3nt: TGTGCCAGTAGTATTAGCGGGGGATACCAAGAGACCCAGTACTTC
v_gene: TRBV6-5; abundance: .; j_gene: TRBJ1-2; d_gene: .; CDR3aa: CASSYSADYNYGYTF; CDR3nt: TGTGCCAGCAGTTACTCGGCTGATTATAACTATGGCTACACCTTC
v_gene: TRBV9; abundance: once; j_gene: TRBJ2-7; d_gene: .; CDR3aa: CASSVDGGSYEQYF; CDR3nt: TGTGCCAGCAGCGTAGATGGGGGGAGCTACGAGCAGTACTTC
v_gene: TRBV15; abundance: .; j_gene: TRBJ2-1; d_gene: .; CDR3aa: CATSSLGEQFF; CDR3nt: TGTGCCACCAGCAGTCTCGGTGAGCAGTTCTTC
v_gene: TRBV11-2; abundance: .; j_gene: TRBJ1-3; d_gene: TRBD1; CDR3aa: CASNPGQGSWGNTIYF; CDR3nt: TGTGCCAGCAACCCAGGACAGGGTTCGTGGGGAAACACCATATATTTT
v_gene: TRBV7-9; abundance: .; j_gene: TRBJ2-7; d_gene: TRBD1; CDR3aa: CASSPTGASYEQYF; CDR3nt: TGTGCCAGCAGTCCAACAGGGGCCTCCTACGAGCAGTACTTC
v_gene: TRBV3-1/TRBV3-2; abundance: .; j_gene: TRBJ1-1; d_gene: .; CDR3aa: CASSLGEGAEAFF; CDR3nt: TGTGCCAGCAGCCTCGGGGAGGGCGCTGAAGCTTTCTTT
v_gene: TRBV10-3; abundance: .; j_gene: TRBJ1-3; d_gene: .; CDR3aa: CAISESDKQSGNTIYF; CDR3nt: TGTGCCATCAGTGAGTCGGACAAGCAGTCTGGAAACACCATATATTTT
v_gene: TRBV2; abundance: few; j_gene: TRBJ2-5; d_gene: .; CDR3aa: CASSDVLGETQYF; CDR3nt: TGTGCCAGCAGTGACGTTCTAGGAGAGACCCAGTACTTC
v_gene: TRBV21-1; abundance: .; j_gene: TRBJ2-1; d_gene: .; CDR3aa: CASSKALGGGLGNEQFF; CDR3nt: TGTGCCAGCAGCAAAGCGCTGGGGGGGGGCCTCGGCAATGAGCAGTTCTTC
v_gene: TRBV27; abundance: once; j_gene: TRBJ1-2; d_gene: .; CDR3aa: CASSGDTGVRAGYTF; CDR3nt: TGTGCCAGCAGCGGCGATACCGGGGTTCGGGCTGGCTACACCTTC
v_gene: TRBV5-1; abundance: .; j_gene: TRBJ1-1; d_gene: .; CDR3aa: CASSQTGVEAFF; CDR3nt: TGCGCCAGCAGCCAAACGGGAGTTGAAGCTTTCTTT
v_gene: TRBV11-2; abundance: .; j_gene: TRBJ1-1; d_gene: .; CDR3aa: CASSQGTAQEEAFF; CDR3nt: TGTGCCAGCAGCCAGGGGACGGCGCAGGAGGAAGCTTTCTTT
v_gene: TRBV9; abundance: once; j_gene: TRBJ2-3; d_gene: TRBD2; CDR3aa: CASSVSGGSTDTQYF; CDR3nt: TGTGCCAGCAGCGTCAGCGGGGGGAGCACAGATACGCAGTATTTT
v_gene: TRBV4-2; abundance: .; j_gene: TRBJ2-2; d_gene: .; CDR3aa: CASSQAQSTGELFF; CDR3nt: TGTGCCAGCAGCCAAGCTCAGTCTACCGGGGAGCTGTTTTTT
v_gene: TRBV28; abundance: once; j_gene: TRBJ2-3; d_gene: .; CDR3aa: CASSEVGFGRSTDTQYF; CDR3nt: TGTGCCAGCAGTGAAGTTGGGTTTGGGCGATCCACAGATACGCAGTATTTT
v_gene: TRBV7-8; abundance: .; j_gene: TRBJ2-1; d_gene: TRBD1; CDR3aa: CASSLVRDRDNEQFF; CDR3nt: TGTGCCAGCAGCTTAGTTCGGGACAGGGACAATGAGCAGTTCTTC
v_gene: TRBV24-1; abundance: .; j_gene: TRBJ1-4; d_gene: .; CDR3aa: CATSDPSNEKLFF; CDR3nt: TGTGCCACCAGTGATCCCTCCAATGAAAAACTGTTTTTT
v_gene: TRBV30; abundance: .; j_gene: TRBJ2-3; d_gene: .; CDR3aa: CAWSVTATPTQYF; CDR3nt: TGTGCCTGGAGTGTAACCGCCACTCCTACGCAGTATTTT
v_gene: TRBV10-1; abundance: .; j_gene: TRBJ2-5; d_gene: TRBD2; CDR3aa: CASSNPGLERSETQYF; CDR3nt: TGCGCCAGCAGCAATCCGGGACTAGAGAGATCGGAGACCCAGTACTTC
v_gene: TRBV9; abundance: .; j_gene: TRBJ2-7; d_gene: .; CDR3aa: CASSPSGSVAGEQYF; CDR3nt: TGTGCCAGCAGCCCCTCAGGTTCCGTCGCGGGGGAGCAGTACTTC
v_gene: TRBV11-2; abundance: once; j_gene: TRBJ2-3; d_gene: .; CDR3aa: CASSLGSGDYTQYF; CDR3nt: TGTGCCAGCAGCTTAGGTTCGGGGGACTATACGCAGTATTTT
v_gene: TRBV5-4; abundance: .; j_gene: TRBJ1-2; d_gene: .; CDR3aa: CASTQGVNYGYTF; CDR3nt: TGTGCCAGCACACAGGGTGTAAACTATGGCTACACCTTC
v_gene: TRBV7-9; abundance: .; j_gene: TRBJ2-5; d_gene: TRBD2; CDR3aa: CASSSTSGGAAETQYF; CDR3nt: TGTGCCAGCAGCTCAACTAGCGGGGGGGCCGCCGAGACCCAGTACTTC
v_gene: TRBV2; abundance: .; j_gene: TRBJ2-5; d_gene: TRBD1; CDR3aa: CASSEWGNRGETQYF; CDR3nt: TGTGCCAGCAGTGAATGGGGGAACAGGGGGGAGACCCAGTACTTC
v_gene: TRBV4-1; abundance: once; j_gene: TRBJ2-3; d_gene: .; CDR3aa: CASSQEGTRTDTQYF; CDR3nt: TGCGCCAGCAGCCAAGAAGGGACTCGCACAGATACGCAGTATTTT
v_gene: TRBV28; abundance: once; j_gene: TRBJ1-5; d_gene: .; CDR3aa: CASSLSGAPRQPQHF; CDR3nt: TGTGCCAGCAGTTTATCAGGGGCGCCGAGGCAGCCCCAGCATTTT
v_gene: TRBV6-1; abundance: .; j_gene: TRBJ2-1; d_gene: TRBD2; CDR3aa: CASSVSSGGSLREQFF; CDR3nt: TGTGCCAGCAGTGTATCTAGCGGGGGGTCTCTCAGGGAGCAGTTCTTC
v_gene: TRBV3-1/TRBV3-2; abundance: .; j_gene: TRBJ2-3; d_gene: TRBD2; CDR3aa: CASSQDALTSGSTDTQYF; CDR3nt: TGTGCCAGCAGCCAAGATGCCTTGACTAGCGGGAGCACAGATACGCAGTATTTT
v_gene: TRBV28; abundance: .; j_gene: TRBJ2-5; d_gene: TRBD1; CDR3aa: CASRLTGGEETQYF; CDR3nt: TGTGCCAGCAGATTGACAGGGGGCGAAGAGACCCAGTACTTC
v_gene: TRBV18; abundance: .; j_gene: TRBJ1-1; d_gene: .; CDR3aa: CASSPQANTEAFF; CDR3nt: TGTGCCAGCTCACCGCAGGCTAACACTGAAGCTTTCTTT
v_gene: TRBV5-1; abundance: .; j_gene: TRBJ1-4; d_gene: TRBD1; CDR3aa: CASTQGVNEKLFF; CDR3nt: TGCGCCAGCACACAGGGGGTTAATGAAAAACTGTTTTTT
v_gene: TRBV27; abundance: .; j_gene: TRBJ2-7; d_gene: TRBD1; CDR3aa: CASSHRGRIEQYF; CDR3nt: TGTGCCAGCAGCCACAGGGGAAGGATCGAGCAGTACTTC
v_gene: TRBV15; abundance: .; j_gene: TRBJ1-5; d_gene: TRBD1; CDR3aa: CATSRVRTGGNQPQHF; CDR3nt: TGTGCCACCAGCAGAGTACGGACAGGGGGCAATCAGCCCCAGCATTTT
v_gene: TRBV6-6; abundance: .; j_gene: TRBJ1-3; d_gene: .; CDR3aa: CASSRTGSLAGNTIYF; CDR3nt: TGTGCCAGCAGTCGTACCGGGAGCCTCGCTGGAAACACCATATATTTT
v_gene: TRBV5-5; abundance: .; j_gene: TRBJ1-4; d_gene: TRBD1; CDR3aa: CASELRTGGNEKLFF; CDR3nt: TGTGCCAGTGAGTTGCGGACAGGGGGCAATGAAAAACTGTTTTTT